This TCR beta chain stems from a study of T cell clonality in common variable immunodeficiency. Using immunoSEQ multiplex PCR, the repertoire was profiled, and TCRdb retains in-frame clones only, with some absent. The data list about 66,000 clones, none observed once; about 1.7% falls to the top ten. This clone was seen many times. Its antigen is as yet unknown. Read coverage stops 3 residues before the CDR3 terminus; the germline J gene supplies the remainder. The sample holds other DNA sequences that translate to the same CDR3. Study findings and constraints: Fewer TCRbeta clones were shared among CVID subjects than controls.

The J segment lost 6 bases and the V segment lost 4 bases, leaving 11 bases of the junction unmatched. CDR1 is SQVTM and CDR2 is ANQGSEA in the germline V gene. The CDR3 sequence is 16 residues long. The origin of this receptor is a person aged 18-70 years in good health. The rearrangement uses TRBV29-1 and TRBJ1-4; 10 positions agree with TRBD1. Sequenced sample: peripheral blood mononuclear cells. The CDR3 DNA, read in part, is TGCAGCGTTGGAGTGGACAGGGGGTCTGGCGATGAAAAA. Translating gives CSVGVDRGSGDEK. In full, the CDR3 is CSVGVDRGSGDEKLFF.